This TCR beta chain was sequenced in a study of early T cells in non-severe SARS-CoV-2 infection. Study at large: Sequenced material consisted of bulk RNA (from unsorted whole blood), and chains were unpaired.

Notes on the study in general: Matching results from VDJdb favored anti-spike CD8 responses, leaving private and CD4 specificities undetected.

This clonotype was observed many times. Its specificity is not known. The junction had 14 bases not matched to a gene; V was cut back by 5 bases and J by 1 base. CDR1 and CDR2 (germline): MNHEY, SVGAGI. The CDR3 contains 20 residues. Each single cDNA molecule received a unique molecular identifier. TCRdb re-derived calls from the 5' RACE reads in MiXCR, one entry per CDR3 protein. The sample records about 84,000 distinct CDR3 sequences, 9.5% to 13% being singletons. Material for sequencing was whole blood. The clonotype comes from an adult who was a healthcare worker with PCR-confirmed SARS-CoV-2 infection or an uninfected control (not recorded which). The V and J genes are TRBV6-5 and TRBJ2-3; 14 positions match TRBD2. The CDR3 region is CASSLTPGLAGVGGTDTQYF. In nucleotides, the CDR3 is TGTGCCAGCAGTCTAACCCCGGGACTAGCGGGAGTAGGAGGCACAGATACGCAGTATTTT.